The clone carrying this TCR beta chain was detected ten times or more. What it binds is unknown. This CDR3 spans 14 amino acids. Germline V gene data show CDR1 as GTSNPN and CDR2 as SVGIG (reference sequence). Between the trimmed V and J ends, which lost 3 bases and 0 bases, there was a span of 9 bases. This specimen belongs to a study of T-cell memory formation after mild COVID-19. Overall study context: Largely, the TCR clusters proved donor specific.

TCRdb re-called the 5' RACE reads with MiXCR, one entry per CDR3 protein. The repertoire includes fewer than 650,000 distinct CDR3 sequences, roughly 17% of them detected once, and around 8.1% sits in the top ten. Study-wide points: Researchers could not confirm that second-wave clones peaking on day 37 targeted SARS-CoV-2. Pre-infection memory carried some responding clones, suggesting that cross-reactive memory joined. Day 15 to 85 contracting clones showed balanced CD4/CD8; later expanders leaned CD4+.

This chain connects TRBV30 to TRBJ1-3; D uncertain. This clonotype was sampled from an adult woman who had mild COVID-19 (a few samples of this study predate the infection). Cell type and time point are not known. The specimen sequenced was PBMCs or a T cell subset sorted from them (not recorded which). The chain's CDR3 is CAWSAGRSGNTIYF. The DNA for the CDR3 is TGTGCCTGGAGCGCCGGACGCTCTGGAAACACCATATATTTT.